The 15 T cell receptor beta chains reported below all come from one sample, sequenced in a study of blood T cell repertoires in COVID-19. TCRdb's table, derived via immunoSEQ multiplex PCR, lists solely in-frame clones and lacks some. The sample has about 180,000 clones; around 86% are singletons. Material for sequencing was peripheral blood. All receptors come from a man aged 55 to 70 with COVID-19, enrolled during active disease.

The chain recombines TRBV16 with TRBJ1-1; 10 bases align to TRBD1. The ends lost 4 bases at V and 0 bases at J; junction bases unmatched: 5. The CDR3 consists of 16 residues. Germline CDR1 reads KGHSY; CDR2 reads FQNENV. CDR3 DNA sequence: TGTGCCAGCAGCCGACGGGGGACAGGGGTGAACACTGAAGCTTTCTTT. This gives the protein CASSRRGTGVNTEAFF.

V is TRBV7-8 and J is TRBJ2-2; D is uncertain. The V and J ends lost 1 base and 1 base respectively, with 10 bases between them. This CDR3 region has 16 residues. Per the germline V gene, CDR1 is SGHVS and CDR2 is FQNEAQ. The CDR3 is CASSLVQVMNTGELFF. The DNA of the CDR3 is TGTGCCAGCAGCTTAGTACAAGTAATGAACACCGGGGAGCTGTTTTTT.

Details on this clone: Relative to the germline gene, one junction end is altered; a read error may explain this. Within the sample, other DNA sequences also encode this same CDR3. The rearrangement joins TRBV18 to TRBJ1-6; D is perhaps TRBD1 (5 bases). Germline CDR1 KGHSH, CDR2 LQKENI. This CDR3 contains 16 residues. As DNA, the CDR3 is TGTGCCAGCTCACCACTTTCAGGGCTATCTAATTCACCTCTCCACTTT. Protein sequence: CASSPLSGLSNSPLHF.

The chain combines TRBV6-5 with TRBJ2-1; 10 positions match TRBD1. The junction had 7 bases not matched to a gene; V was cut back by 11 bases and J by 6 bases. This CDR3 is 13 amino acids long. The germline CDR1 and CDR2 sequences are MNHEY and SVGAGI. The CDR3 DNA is TGTGCCGGAGGGACAGGGGCGCTCAATGAGCAGTTCTTC. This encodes CAGGTGALNEQFF.

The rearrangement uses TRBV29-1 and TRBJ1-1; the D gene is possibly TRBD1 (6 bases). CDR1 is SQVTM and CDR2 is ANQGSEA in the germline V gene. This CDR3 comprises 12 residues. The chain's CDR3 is CTYDRLNTEAFF. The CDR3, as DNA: TGCACTTACGACAGGCTGAACACTGAAGCTTTCTTT. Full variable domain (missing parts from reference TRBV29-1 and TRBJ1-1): SAVISQKPSRDICQRGTSLTIQCQVDSQVTMMFWYRQQPGQSLTLIATANQGSEATYESGFVIDKFPISRPNLTFSTLTVSNMSPEDSSIYLCTYDRLNTEAFFGQGTRLTVV.

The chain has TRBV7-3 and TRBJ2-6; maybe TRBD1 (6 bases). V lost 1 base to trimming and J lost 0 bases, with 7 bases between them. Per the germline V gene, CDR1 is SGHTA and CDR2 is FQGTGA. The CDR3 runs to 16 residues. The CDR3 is CASSLIGGSGANVLTF. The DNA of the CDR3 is TGTGCCAGCAGCTTAATAGGGGGCTCTGGGGCCAACGTCCTGACTTTC.

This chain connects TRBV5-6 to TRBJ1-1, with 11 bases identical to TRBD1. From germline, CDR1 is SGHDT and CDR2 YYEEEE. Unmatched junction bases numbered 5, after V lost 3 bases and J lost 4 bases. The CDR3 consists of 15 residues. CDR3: CASSYRGTGGTEAFF. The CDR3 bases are TGTGCCAGCAGCTACAGGGGGACAGGGGGCACTGAAGCTTTCTTT.

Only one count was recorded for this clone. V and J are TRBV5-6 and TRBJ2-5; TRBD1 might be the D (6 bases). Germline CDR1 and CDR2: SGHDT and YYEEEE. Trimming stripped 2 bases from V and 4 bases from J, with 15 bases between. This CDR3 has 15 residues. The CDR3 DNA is TGTGCCAGCAGCTTACGGAAATTAGGGGGAGAGACCCAGTACTTC. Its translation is CASSLRKLGGETQYF.

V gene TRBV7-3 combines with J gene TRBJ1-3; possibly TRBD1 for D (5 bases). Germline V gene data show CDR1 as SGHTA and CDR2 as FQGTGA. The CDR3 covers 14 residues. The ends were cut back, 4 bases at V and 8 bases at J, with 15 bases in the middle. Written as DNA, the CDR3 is TGTGCCAGCAGCTCCCTAATCAGGGCCCACACCATATATTTT. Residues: CASSSLIRAHTIYF.

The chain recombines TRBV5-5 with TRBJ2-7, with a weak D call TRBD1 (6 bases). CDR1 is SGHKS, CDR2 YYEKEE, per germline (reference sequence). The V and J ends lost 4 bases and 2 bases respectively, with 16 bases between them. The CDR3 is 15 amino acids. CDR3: CASSVTGTIAYEQYF. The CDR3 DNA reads TGTGCCAGCAGCGTAACCGGGACAATTGCCTACGAGCAGTACTTC.

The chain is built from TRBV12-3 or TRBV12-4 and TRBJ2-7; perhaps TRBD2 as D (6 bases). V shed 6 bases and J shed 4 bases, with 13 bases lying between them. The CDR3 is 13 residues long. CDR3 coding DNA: TGTGCCAGCAGGGGGACGGGAGTTTACGAGCAGTACTTC. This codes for CASRGTGVYEQYF.

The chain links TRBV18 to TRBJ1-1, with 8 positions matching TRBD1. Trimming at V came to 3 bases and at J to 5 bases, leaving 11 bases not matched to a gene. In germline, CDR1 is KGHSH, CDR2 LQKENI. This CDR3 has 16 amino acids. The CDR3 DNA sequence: TGTGCCAGCTCACCTAGGGTCGGACAGGGCCGGACTGAAGCTTTCTTT. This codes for CASSPRVGQGRTEAFF.

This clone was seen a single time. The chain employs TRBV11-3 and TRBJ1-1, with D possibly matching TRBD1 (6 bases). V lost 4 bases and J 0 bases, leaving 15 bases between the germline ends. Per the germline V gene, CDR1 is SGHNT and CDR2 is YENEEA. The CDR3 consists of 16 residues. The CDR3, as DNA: TGTGCCAGCAGCTCTAGGGGCGGGGGCATGAACACTGAAGCTTTCTTT. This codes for CASSSRGGGMNTEAFF.

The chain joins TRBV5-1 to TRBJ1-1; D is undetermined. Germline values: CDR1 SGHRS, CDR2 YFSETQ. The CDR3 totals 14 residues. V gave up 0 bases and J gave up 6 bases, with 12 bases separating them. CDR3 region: CASSLGSALAEAFF. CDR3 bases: TGCGCCAGCAGCTTGGGATCAGCACTAGCTGAAGCTTTCTTT. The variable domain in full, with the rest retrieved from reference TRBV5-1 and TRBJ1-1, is KAGVTQTPRYLIKTRGQQVTLSCSPISGHRSVSWYQQTPGQGLQFLFEYFSETQRNKGNFPGRFSGRQFSNSRSEMNVSTLELGDSALYLCASSLGSALAEAFFGQGTRLTVV.

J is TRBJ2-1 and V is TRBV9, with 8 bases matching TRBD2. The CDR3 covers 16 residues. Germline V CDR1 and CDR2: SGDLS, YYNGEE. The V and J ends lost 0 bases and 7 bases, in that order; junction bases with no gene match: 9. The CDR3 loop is CASSVVSSGTGNEQFF. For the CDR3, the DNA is TGTGCCAGCAGCGTAGTTAGTAGCGGGACGGGGAATGAGCAGTTCTTC.